A selection of T cell receptor beta chains follows, all from one sample in a study of radiotherapy plus CTLA-4 blockade in lung cancer. Method: immunoSEQ multiplex PCR; TCRdb's copy keeps in-frame clones and lacks some. Of 45,000 to 60,000 clones in the sample, approximately 80% are singletons; the top ten hold around 2.5%. Sequences were derived from peripheral blood, sampled from a patient treated with radiotherapy plus ipilimumab. Every receptor here comes from a human donor with non-small cell lung cancer whose response to radiotherapy plus ipilimumab could not be evaluated. CDR3s include the opening cysteine and the closing phenylalanine or tryptophan. A D gene is named only where the DNA matches it firmly. Size values are once, few and many counts, or a class for expanded clones, and some rows have none.

TRBV7-2	-	-	TRBJ2-7	CASSPWTGIYEQYF	TGTGCCAGCAGCCCGTGGACGGGGATCTACGAGCAGTACTTC
TRBV15	-	TRBD1	TRBJ2-3	CATSSHLGQGWSTDTQYF	TGTGCCACCAGCAGCCACCTCGGACAGGGGTGGAGCACAGATACGCAGTATTTT
TRBV7-8	-	TRBD2	TRBJ2-7	CASSPRSGVAGGGPYEQYF	TGTGCCAGCAGCCCCCGTTCCGGAGTAGCGGGAGGGGGCCCCTACGAGCAGTACTTC
TRBV19	few	-	TRBJ2-2	CASKRAANTGELFF	TGTGCCAGCAAGAGGGCAGCGAACACCGGGGAGCTGTTTTTT
TRBV5-1	once	-	TRBJ1-2	CASSQTGLYGYTF	TGCGCCAGCAGCCAAACAGGGTTATATGGCTACACCTTC
TRBV4-1	-	-	TRBJ2-5	CASSPRYGSRETQYF	TGCGCCAGCAGCCCCAGATACGGGAGCAGAGAGACCCAGTACTTC
TRBV7-9	-	-	TRBJ2-2	CASSTNTAESNTGELFF	TGTGCCAGCAGCACAAACACGGCGGAATCGAACACCGGGGAGCTGTTTTTT
TRBV5-4	few	-	TRBJ1-3	CASSLWGGSGNTIYF	TGTGCCAGCAGCTTGTGGGGGGGCTCTGGAAACACCATATATTTT
TRBV5-1	-	-	TRBJ1-4	CASSLQSNEKLFF	TGCGCCAGCAGCTTGCAGTCTAATGAAAAACTGTTTTTT
TRBV19	-	-	TRBJ2-2	CASSIVGGPTGELFF	TGTGCCAGTAGTATAGTCGGCGGCCCCACCGGGGAGCTGTTTTTT
TRBV5-1	-	-	TRBJ2-5	CASSLGQAYQETQYF	TGCGCCAGCAGCTTGGGACAGGCGTACCAAGAGACCCAGTACTTC
TRBV14	-	TRBD2	TRBJ2-7	CASSQDFGSGGSVAYEQYF	TGTGCCAGCAGCCAAGATTTCGGTAGCGGGGGTTCGGTCGCCTACGAGCAGTACTTC
TRBV7-9	few	-	TRBJ2-7	CASSLALEGNEQYF	TGTGCCAGCAGCTTAGCGCTGGAGGGAAACGAGCAGTACTTC
TRBV5-1	-	-	TRBJ2-7	CASSLEALGYEQYF	TGCGCCAGCAGCTTGGAAGCCCTAGGCTACGAGCAGTACTTC
TRBV30	-	-	TRBJ1-1	CAWSETHEAFF	TGTGCCTGGAGTGAGACACACGAAGCTTTCTTT
TRBV7-6	-	-	TRBJ2-2	CASSLGWVNRDDTGELFF	TGTGCCAGCAGCTTAGGTTGGGTAAACAGGGATGACACCGGGGAGCTGTTTTTT
TRBV5-1	-	-	TRBJ2-7	CASSLGGDSYEQYF	TGCGCCAGCAGCTTGGGCGGGGACTCCTACGAGCAGTACTTC
TRBV4-2	-	-	TRBJ1-2	CASSQDRSDQGLYGYTF	TGTGCCAGCAGCCAAGATCGGTCGGACCAGGGATTATATGGCTACACCTTC
TRBV7-2	-	-	TRBJ1-6	CASSSDRAPLHF	TGTGCCAGCAGCTCGGACAGAGCACCCCTCCACTTT
TRBV7-9	-	TRBD2	TRBJ2-3	CASTHRGLYSGGKTDTQYF	TGTGCCAGCACCCATAGGGGCTTATATAGCGGGGGGAAAACAGATACGCAGTATTTT
TRBV7-2	once	TRBD1	TRBJ1-3	CASSQQGTGVGNTIYF	TGTGCCAGCAGCCAGCAGGGGACAGGGGTAGGAAACACCATATATTTT
TRBV27	-	TRBD1	TRBJ1-4	CASSSWTGGDEKLFF	TGTGCCAGCAGTTCGTGGACAGGGGGCGATGAAAAACTGTTTTTT
TRBV7-9	-	-	TRBJ1-1	CASSLRPGWGDTEAFF	TGTGCCAGCAGCTTAAGGCCGGGTTGGGGGGACACTGAAGCTTTCTTT
TRBV7-2	-	-	TRBJ1-1	CASSPGGQMTTEAFF	TGTGCCAGCAGCCCGGGGGGGCAGATGACCACTGAAGCTTTCTTT
TRBV18	-	TRBD2	TRBJ2-7	CASSPPLGGREYF	TGTGCCAGCTCACCACCGTTGGGCGGGAGAGAGTACTTC
TRBV5-1	-	-	TRBJ1-3	CASSLQWGAGNTIYF	TGCGCCAGCAGCTTGCAGTGGGGGGCTGGAAACACCATATATTTT
TRBV18	few	-	TRBJ1-1	CASSPNGGGGTEAFF	TGTGCCAGCTCACCAAATGGGGGAGGTGGCACTGAAGCTTTCTTT
TRBV19	-	TRBD2	TRBJ2-1	CACKRGASYNEQFF	TGTGCCTGCAAGCGGGGGGCCTCCTACAATGAGCAGTTCTTC
TRBV19	-	-	TRBJ1-2	CASSIWPYYGYTF	TGTGCCAGTAGTATATGGCCGTACTATGGCTACACCTTC
TRBV28	-	-	TRBJ1-1	CASSLVASMNTEAFF	TGTGCCAGCAGTTTGGTAGCCTCTATGAACACTGAAGCTTTCTTT
TRBV28	-	TRBD2	TRBJ2-1	CASSPLSGASYNEQFF	TGTGCCAGCAGTCCATTGAGCGGGGCCTCCTACAATGAGCAGTTCTTC
TRBV9	once	TRBD2	TRBJ2-1	CASSSSGTHNEQFF	TGTGCCAGCAGTTCTAGCGGGACCCACAATGAGCAGTTCTTC
TRBV28	few	-	TRBJ1-1	CASLSRDTEAFF	TGTGCCAGCCTAAGTCGTGACACTGAAGCTTTCTTT
TRBV5-4	-	-	TRBJ2-3	CASSLGQERSTDTQYF	TGTGCCAGCAGCTTGGGGCAGGAAAGAAGCACAGATACGCAGTATTTT
TRBV9	-	-	TRBJ2-5	CASSPRQIQETQYF	TGTGCCAGCAGCCCACGACAGATCCAAGAGACCCAGTACTTC
TRBV28	-	TRBD1	TRBJ1-2	CASGGQGRSNYGYTF	TGTGCCAGCGGGGGACAGGGGCGAAGTAACTATGGCTACACCTTC
TRBV5-1	-	-	TRBJ1-1	CASSLSAGTEAFF	TGCGCCAGCAGCTTAAGCGCCGGGACTGAAGCTTTCTTT
TRBV28	-	-	TRBJ1-1	CASSSTIEAFF	TGTGCCAGCAGTTCTACCATTGAAGCTTTCTTT
TRBV18	-	-	TRBJ1-1	CASSPGGRNTEAFF	TGTGCCAGCTCGCCGGGGGGAAGGAACACTGAAGCTTTCTTT
TRBV5-1	-	TRBD2	TRBJ2-5	CASSFGGSQETQYF	TGCGCCAGCAGCTTCGGGGGGTCCCAAGAGACCCAGTACTTC
TRBV5-1	-	-	TRBJ1-4	CASSLGAQGDEKLFF	TGCGCCAGCAGCTTGGGGGCCCAAGGGGATGAAAAACTGTTTTTT
TRBV30	-	-	TRBJ2-7	CAWTGTISYEQYF	TGTGCCTGGACGGGGACAATCTCCTACGAGCAGTACTTC
TRBV5-6	-	-	TRBJ2-1	CASSFRGRGKNEQFF	TGTGCCAGCAGCTTTAGAGGCAGGGGAAAGAATGAGCAGTTCTTC
TRBV18	-	-	TRBJ2-1	CASSPRALPAYNEQFF	TGTGCCAGCTCACCACGGGCCCTCCCCGCCTACAATGAGCAGTTCTTC
TRBV5-4	-	TRBD2	TRBJ2-1	CASSSTSGRINEQFF	TGTGCCAGCAGCTCCACTAGCGGGAGGATTAATGAGCAGTTCTTC
TRBV5-6	-	TRBD1	TRBJ1-2	CASSLYQGDSYGYTF	TGTGCCAGCAGCCTCTACCAGGGGGACAGCTATGGCTACACCTTC
TRBV11-2	-	-	TRBJ1-2	CASSSGQYGYTF	TGTGCCAGCAGCTCAGGACAGTATGGCTACACCTTC
TRBV29-1	-	-	TRBJ2-7	CSVEGEDGGRLDEQYF	TGCAGCGTTGAAGGGGAAGACGGAGGGAGACTCGACGAGCAGTACTTC
TRBV6-1	-	-	TRBJ2-2	CASSEAGDRTGELFF	TGTGCCAGCAGTGAAGCAGGAGATAGGACCGGGGAGCTGTTTTTT
TRBV10-3	once	-	TRBJ2-7	CAISRQDSYEQYF	TGTGCCATCAGCCGACAGGACTCCTACGAGCAGTACTTC